A selection of T cell receptor beta chains follows, all from one sample in a study of shared clonotypes between healthy human individuals. Produced via immunoSEQ multiplex PCR; TCRdb's table is partial and in-frame only. The data hold around 690,000 clones, with about 90% observed a single time. The sequenced sample was memory CD8+ T cells from PBMCs. Source of these receptors: a man between 18 and 29 years old in good health. Some clones in this sample may be carry-over from other donors' samples. Each CDR3 is given with its conserved first and last residue. D genes are given only for firm matches. Only some rows state a clone size, as once, few, many or a class for expanded clones.

CDR3aa: CASSIGTAPYEQYF
CDR3nt: TGTGCCAGTAGTATAGGGACAGCCCCCTACGAGCAGTACTTC
j_gene: TRBJ2-7
abundance: NA
d_gene: NA
v_gene: TRBV19

CDR3aa: CSVEDRGTEQFF
CDR3nt: TGCAGCGTTGAAGATCGAGGTACCGAGCAGTTCTTC
j_gene: TRBJ2-1
abundance: NA
d_gene: NA
v_gene: TRBV29-1

CDR3aa: CAWSADWTSTGELFF
CDR3nt: TGTGCCTGGAGTGCCGACTGGACTAGTACCGGGGAGCTGTTTTTT
j_gene: TRBJ2-2
abundance: once
d_gene: TRBD2
v_gene: TRBV30

CDR3aa: CASGDRGTYEQYF
CDR3nt: TGTGCCAGCGGGGACAGGGGGACCTACGAGCAGTACTTC
j_gene: TRBJ2-7
abundance: NA
d_gene: TRBD1
v_gene: TRBV2

CDR3aa: CASSSGTGSVGGQFF
CDR3nt: TGTGCCAGCAGTTCCGGGACAGGGAGTGTCGGTGGGCAGTTCTTC
j_gene: TRBJ2-1
abundance: NA
d_gene: TRBD1
v_gene: TRBV6-5

CDR3aa: CASSSRQGGTYEQYF
CDR3nt: TGTGCCAGCAGCTCGAGACAGGGTGGGACCTACGAGCAGTACTTC
j_gene: TRBJ2-7
abundance: NA
d_gene: TRBD1
v_gene: TRBV7-8

CDR3aa: CASSLALWSMAGELFF
CDR3nt: TGTGCCAGCAGCTTGGCTTTGTGGTCGATGGCCGGGGAGCTGTTTTTT
j_gene: TRBJ2-2
abundance: NA
d_gene: NA
v_gene: TRBV5-8

CDR3aa: CASSLGYKRTDTQYF
CDR3nt: TGTGCCAGCAGCTTAGGTTACAAGAGAACAGATACGCAGTATTTT
j_gene: TRBJ2-3
abundance: NA
d_gene: NA
v_gene: TRBV7-2

CDR3aa: CASSPRGVPPRIEAFF
CDR3nt: TGCGCCAGCAGCCCCCGAGGGGTCCCTCCGCGGATTGAAGCTTTCTTT
j_gene: TRBJ1-1
abundance: NA
d_gene: NA
v_gene: TRBV4-1

CDR3aa: CASSQELACPRTDTQYF
CDR3nt: TGTGCCAGCAGCCAAGAACTAGCTTGTCCCCGCACAGATACGCAGTATTTT
j_gene: TRBJ2-3
abundance: NA
d_gene: NA
v_gene: TRBV4-2

CDR3aa: CASGPSPGTTGELFF
CDR3nt: TGTGCTAGTGGTCCCTCGCCGGGGACGACCGGGGAGCTGTTTTTT
j_gene: TRBJ2-2
abundance: NA
d_gene: NA
v_gene: TRBV12-5

CDR3aa: CASSDLRANTGVGYGYTF
CDR3nt: TGTGCCAGCAGTGACCTAAGGGCTAATACAGGGGTCGGCTATGGCTACACCTTC
j_gene: TRBJ1-2
abundance: NA
d_gene: TRBD1
v_gene: TRBV25-1

CDR3aa: CASSQERASHNQPQHF
CDR3nt: TGCGCCAGCAGCCAAGAACGGGCGTCCCACAATCAGCCCCAGCATTTT
j_gene: TRBJ1-5
abundance: once
d_gene: NA
v_gene: TRBV4-3

CDR3aa: CASSLAGFPEAFF
CDR3nt: TGTGCCAGCAGCTTAGCAGGGTTCCCTGAAGCTTTCTTT
j_gene: TRBJ1-1
abundance: NA
d_gene: NA
v_gene: TRBV11-2

CDR3aa: CASRQRGEVETQYF
CDR3nt: TGTGCCAGCCGGCAAAGGGGAGAGGTGGAGACCCAGTACTTC
j_gene: TRBJ2-5
abundance: NA
d_gene: NA
v_gene: TRBV11-2

CDR3aa: CASSVGGSQSQHF
CDR3nt: TGTGCCAGCAGCGTTGGGGGCTCGCAATCCCAGCATTTT
j_gene: TRBJ1-5
abundance: NA
d_gene: NA
v_gene: TRBV5-6

CDR3aa: CASARDGDGSYGYTF
CDR3nt: TGTGCCAGCGCGCGGGACGGGGACGGGTCCTATGGCTACACCTTC
j_gene: TRBJ1-2
abundance: NA
d_gene: NA
v_gene: TRBV9

CDR3aa: CASSIVALTDTQYF
CDR3nt: TGTGCCAGTAGTATAGTAGCGTTGACAGATACGCAGTATTTT
j_gene: TRBJ2-3
abundance: NA
d_gene: NA
v_gene: TRBV19

CDR3aa: CASSLLRSSWDYGYTF
CDR3nt: TGTGCCAGCAGTTTACTAAGGAGCTCCTGGGACTATGGCTACACCTTC
j_gene: TRBJ1-2
abundance: NA
d_gene: NA
v_gene: TRBV28

CDR3aa: CASSEWTSGSGEQFF
CDR3nt: TGTGCCAGCAGTGAATGGACTAGCGGGAGCGGTGAGCAGTTCTTC
j_gene: TRBJ2-1
abundance: NA
d_gene: TRBD2
v_gene: TRBV6-1

CDR3aa: CASSWTRTSGRPRNEQFF
CDR3nt: TGTGCCAGCAGCTGGACCCGGACTAGCGGGAGGCCCCGGAATGAGCAGTTCTTC
j_gene: TRBJ2-1
abundance: NA
d_gene: TRBD2
v_gene: TRBV5-6

CDR3aa: CASSQLAGVFDGELFF
CDR3nt: TGTGCCAGCAGCCAACTAGCGGGAGTATTCGACGGGGAGCTGTTTTTT
j_gene: TRBJ2-2
abundance: NA
d_gene: TRBD2
v_gene: TRBV4-2

CDR3aa: CASSLLGVVGNQPQHF
CDR3nt: TGTGCCAGCAGTTTGCTGGGGGTGGTCGGCAATCAGCCCCAGCATTTT
j_gene: TRBJ1-5
abundance: NA
d_gene: NA
v_gene: TRBV27

CDR3aa: CASSLEIADARVTDTQYF
CDR3nt: TGTGCCAGCAGCTTAGAGATCGCGGACGCCCGGGTCACAGATACGCAGTATTTT
j_gene: TRBJ2-3
abundance: NA
d_gene: NA
v_gene: TRBV7-9

CDR3aa: CASSKNRGLDGNTIYF
CDR3nt: TGTGCCAGCAGCAAAAACAGGGGGCTTGATGGAAACACCATATATTTT
j_gene: TRBJ1-3
abundance: once
d_gene: NA
v_gene: TRBV21-1

CDR3aa: CASTWASEMNTEAFF
CDR3nt: TGTGCCAGTACCTGGGCGAGTGAGATGAACACTGAAGCTTTCTTT
j_gene: TRBJ1-1
abundance: once
d_gene: NA
v_gene: TRBV19

CDR3aa: CAWGNGGYGSTDTQYF
CDR3nt: TGTGCCTGGGGGAACGGAGGGTACGGGAGCACAGATACGCAGTATTTT
j_gene: TRBJ2-3
abundance: NA
d_gene: NA
v_gene: TRBV30

CDR3aa: CASSLTDNQPQHF
CDR3nt: TGTGCCAGCAGTCTGACAGACAATCAGCCCCAGCATTTT
j_gene: TRBJ1-5
abundance: NA
d_gene: NA
v_gene: TRBV28

CDR3aa: CASSDRTGWSYEQYF
CDR3nt: TGTGCCAGCAGTGACCGGACAGGGTGGTCCTACGAGCAGTACTTC
j_gene: TRBJ2-7
abundance: NA
d_gene: TRBD1
v_gene: TRBV6-1

CDR3aa: CASSPWGSTGELFF
CDR3nt: TGTGCCAGCAGTCCGTGGGGATCCACCGGGGAGCTGTTTTTT
j_gene: TRBJ2-2
abundance: NA
d_gene: NA
v_gene: TRBV28

CDR3aa: CASSSRDGNQPQHF
CDR3nt: TGTGCCAGCAGCTCCCGGGACGGGAATCAGCCCCAGCATTTT
j_gene: TRBJ1-5
abundance: NA
d_gene: NA
v_gene: TRBV7-8

CDR3aa: CASSSRTRGIQETQYF
CDR3nt: TGTGCCAGCAGCTCAAGGACTAGGGGGATCCAAGAGACCCAGTACTTC
j_gene: TRBJ2-5
abundance: NA
d_gene: NA
v_gene: TRBV7-2

CDR3aa: CASSPFSDSYEQYF
CDR3nt: TGTGCCAGCAGCCCGTTTTCGGACAGCTACGAGCAGTACTTC
j_gene: TRBJ2-7
abundance: NA
d_gene: NA
v_gene: TRBV6-5

CDR3aa: CASSLLVGRSYEQYF
CDR3nt: TGTGCCAGCAGTTTATTAGTTGGCCGGTCCTACGAGCAGTACTTC
j_gene: TRBJ2-7
abundance: NA
d_gene: NA
v_gene: TRBV27

CDR3aa: CASNPGTSFSDTQYF
CDR3nt: TGTGCCAGCAACCCCGGGACTAGCTTCTCAGATACGCAGTATTTT
j_gene: TRBJ2-3
abundance: NA
d_gene: TRBD2
v_gene: TRBV9

CDR3aa: CASSSDPRGASYEQYF
CDR3nt: TGTGCCAGCAGCTCCGACCCCCGGGGGGCCTCCTACGAGCAGTACTTC
j_gene: TRBJ2-7
abundance: NA
d_gene: NA
v_gene: TRBV13

CDR3aa: CASSLFTGPYEQYF
CDR3nt: TGTGCCAGCAGTTTATTCACAGGGCCCTACGAGCAGTACTTC
j_gene: TRBJ2-7
abundance: once
d_gene: NA
v_gene: TRBV28

CDR3aa: CASSALRTESFPYEQYF
CDR3nt: TGTGCCAGCAGTGCCCTCAGGACAGAATCATTTCCCTACGAGCAGTACTTC
j_gene: TRBJ2-7
abundance: once
d_gene: NA
v_gene: TRBV27

CDR3aa: CASSPVGPANYGYTF
CDR3nt: TGCGCCAGCAGCCCAGTAGGGCCAGCTAACTATGGCTACACCTTC
j_gene: TRBJ1-2
abundance: NA
d_gene: NA
v_gene: TRBV4-1

CDR3aa: CAWSVRLSYEQYF
CDR3nt: TGTGCCTGGAGTGTAAGACTGTCCTACGAGCAGTACTTC
j_gene: TRBJ2-7
abundance: NA
d_gene: NA
v_gene: TRBV30

CDR3aa: CASRSQISLTNEAFF
CDR3nt: TGTGCCAGCAGATCGCAGATTAGCCTCACTAATGAAGCTTTCTTT
j_gene: TRBJ1-1
abundance: NA
d_gene: NA
v_gene: TRBV25-1

CDR3aa: CASSYLTGGSNQPQHF
CDR3nt: TGTGCCAGCAGTTATCTGACAGGAGGGAGCAATCAGCCCCAGCATTTT
j_gene: TRBJ1-5
abundance: NA
d_gene: NA
v_gene: TRBV6-5

CDR3aa: CASSQDPHGTSHEKLFF
CDR3nt: TGCGCCAGCAGCCAAGATCCCCACGGGACTAGTCATGAAAAACTGTTTTTT
j_gene: TRBJ1-4
abundance: NA
d_gene: NA
v_gene: TRBV4-3

CDR3aa: CASSQVTSGQETQYF
CDR3nt: TGCGCCAGCAGCCAAGTTACTAGCGGGCAAGAGACCCAGTACTTC
j_gene: TRBJ2-5
abundance: NA
d_gene: TRBD2
v_gene: TRBV4-1

CDR3aa: CASSDGSSYNEQFF
CDR3nt: TGTGCCAGCAGTGACGGTAGCTCCTACAATGAGCAGTTCTTC
j_gene: TRBJ2-1
abundance: NA
d_gene: NA
v_gene: TRBV6-5

CDR3aa: CASSQEPGEQYF
CDR3nt: TGCGCCAGCAGCCAAGAACCCGGGGAGCAGTACTTC
j_gene: TRBJ2-7
abundance: NA
d_gene: NA
v_gene: TRBV4-1

CDR3aa: CASSLSSYEQYF
CDR3nt: TGTGCCAGCAGTTTAAGCTCCTACGAGCAGTACTTC
j_gene: TRBJ2-7
abundance: NA
d_gene: NA
v_gene: TRBV28